The source of this T cell receptor beta chain is a study of vaccination and CD4 T cells after COVID-19. Study-wide context: Each participant underwent a two-dose regimen of either the BNT162b2 or the mRNA-1273 vaccine. Once diagnosed, patients had post-COVID samples drawn a median 101 days later (range 35 to 161).

Germline V lookup: CDR1 MDHEN, CDR2 SYDVKM. With V trimmed by 7 bases and J by 1 base, 11 bases remained unmatched. This CDR3 has 16 amino acids. This sample's time point: late sampling 161 to 241 days after vaccination in a few convalescent patients. Treatment here: 10-day PBMC culture with coronavirus spike peptide pools or control peptides (ViraFEST assay). Before TCRs were sequenced, ViraFEST expanded antigen-specific T cells with peptide pools. This clonotype was seen a handful of times. The antigen is not known. Once obtained from cultured CD4+ T cells, the DNA was sequenced using the Oncomine TCR Beta short-read assay. TCRdb called the PCR reads again in MiXCR, with one record for every CDR3 protein. Of about 24,000 distinct CDR3 sequences detected, under 50% appear once; the ten largest clones hold approximately 4%.

The clonotype originates from a human donor who had recovered from COVID-19. Specimen: CD4+ T cells from blood, cultured in vitro, collected about 7 months after SARS-CoV-2 vaccination. The J gene is TRBJ2-3, the V gene TRBV28, with 7 bases lining up with TRBD1. CDR3 sequence (DNA): TGTGCCAGCAACACGAGAAACCAGGGGGGCACAGATACGCAGTATTTT. Its translation: CASNTRNQGGTDTQYF.